Below, one T cell receptor beta chain is given with its context. Original processing notes: Estimation of nucleated cell counts was performed using reference gene primer amplification. Some clones are missing from TCRdb's copy, which holds only in-frame ones; the method was immunoSEQ multiplex PCR. V and J calls and clone size come straight from that table; D and trimming were deduced from the DNA. In the table there are approximately 190,000 clones, about four fifths of which are singletons. The data were taken from a study of blood T cell repertoires in COVID-19. Study details: Samples representing acute and convalescent COVID-19 were sourced from the United States, Italy and Spain. The analysed material was cDNA or gDNA that came from T cells, B-cell-depleted T cells, or PBMCs.

V gave up 0 bases and J gave up 0 bases; unmatched junction bases: 15. Germline CDR1 and CDR2: SQVTM and ANQGSEA. The CDR3 loop spans 20 amino acids. The sequence was collected from a woman in her 70s with active or convalescent COVID-19. The sequencing input was peripheral blood. This rearrangement joins TRBV29-1 to TRBJ2-3, with TRBD2 matching over 10 bases. The CDR3 DNA reads as TGCAGCGTTGAAGAATGGAGTAAGACTAGCGGGTTTATAAGCACAGATACGCAGTATTTT. It encodes CSVEEWSKTSGFISTDTQYF.